Listed below are T cell receptor beta chains from one sample, sequenced in a study of blood T cell repertoires in COVID-19. TCRdb's copy holds only in-frame clones and misses some; the assay was immunoSEQ multiplex PCR. The data contain about 16,000 clones, approximately 88% of them singletons. Sequencing used peripheral blood. The receptors originated from a woman at least 80 years old with COVID-19, enrolled during active disease. CDR3s leave out the opening cysteine and the closing phenylalanine or tryptophan. Each record gives: V gene, J gene, CDR3 protein.

TRBV27	TRBJ2-1	ASSSRDRVLVWNEQF
TRBV5-6	TRBJ1-5	ASSSTGQPQH
TRBV27	TRBJ2-7	ASSGGVSYEQY
TRBV4-1	TRBJ2-5	ASSHYPGDRDQETQY
TRBV27	TRBJ2-2	ASSSGQVYTGELF
TRBV14	TRBJ2-7	ASSTLTSDSSYEQY
TRBV27	TRBJ1-2	ASSFLGEGNYGYT
TRBV4-3	TRBJ2-3	ASSQAILAGGSDTQY
TRBV19	TRBJ2-1	ASSIEGGTYNEQF
TRBV27	TRBJ2-1	ASKQLAGDNEQF
TRBV6-2/TRBV6-3	TRBJ1-5	ASSYAGTAPSNQPQH
TRBV6-7	TRBJ1-3	ASSPRDREFCHLGNTIY
TRBV7-9	TRBJ2-5	ASSLPQGGQETQY
TRBV10-1	TRBJ1-6	ASSESNRTPLH
TRBV7-9	TRBJ2-1	ASTLSGRGAYNEQF